The entry that follows covers one TCR beta chain sequence. Its antigen is unknown. This sample was taken from a study of T cell responses to AZD1222 COVID-19 vaccine. CDR3 length: 12 residues. Germline V gene sequence: CDR1 GTSNPN, CDR2 SVGIG (reference sequence). Trimming left V 3 bases short and J 6 bases short, with 11 bases between. Study-wide results and limits: Two AZD1222 doses significantly raised spike-specific TCR breadth and depth over controls. Regions 160-218 and 743-854 dominated among vaccine-associated CD4 TCRs spanning spike. Females made up more of the donors, who were largely white British, and clonal diversity may have come out too low. AZD1222 recipients seropositive at baseline numbered only six or seven.

Measured with immunoSEQ multiplex PCR; TCRdb has only the in-frame clones, and not every one. Of more than 150,000 clones in the sample, approximately 92% were seen once. The TCR comes from an adult in good health. Material: peripheral blood, obtained on day 0 of AZD1222 vaccination. The genes are TRBV30 and TRBJ1-2, with D unresolved. CDR3 in amino acids: CAWSLAGNGYTF. The CDR3 DNA follows: TGTGCCTGGAGCCTAGCGGGGAATGGCTACACCTTC.